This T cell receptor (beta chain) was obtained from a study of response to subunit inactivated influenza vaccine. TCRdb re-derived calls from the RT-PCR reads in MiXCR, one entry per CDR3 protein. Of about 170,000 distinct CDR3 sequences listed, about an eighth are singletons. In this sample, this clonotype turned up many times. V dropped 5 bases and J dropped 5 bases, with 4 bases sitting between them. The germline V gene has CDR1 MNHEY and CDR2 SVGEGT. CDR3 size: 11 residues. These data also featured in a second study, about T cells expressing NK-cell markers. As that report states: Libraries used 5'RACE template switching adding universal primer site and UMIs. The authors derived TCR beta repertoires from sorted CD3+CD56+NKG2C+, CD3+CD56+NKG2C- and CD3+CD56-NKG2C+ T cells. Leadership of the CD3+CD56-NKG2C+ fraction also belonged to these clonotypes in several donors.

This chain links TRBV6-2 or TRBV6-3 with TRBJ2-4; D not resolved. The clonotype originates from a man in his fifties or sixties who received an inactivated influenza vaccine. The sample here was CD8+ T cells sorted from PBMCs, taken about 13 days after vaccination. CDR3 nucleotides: TGTGCCAGCAGTAAACAAAACATTCAGTACTTC. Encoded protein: CASSKQNIQYF.